This TCR beta chain was captured by sequencing in a study of CD8+CD57+ T cells in acquired aplastic anemia. Study overall: Sorted cells (CD4+ and CD8+) yielded DNA amounts that averaged approximately 3.1 ug.

Profiling of TCR beta VDJ combinations and CDR3 sequences used genomic DNA as template. TCRdb reprocessed the reads with MiXCR, giving one entry per CDR3 protein. The repertoire holds 190,000 or so distinct CDR3 sequences, with less than 50% as singletons. Germline-derived CDR1 and CDR2 are MGHDK and SYGVNS. V lost 5 bases, J lost 1 base, and 17 bases lay in between. The CDR3 has 16 amino acids. Selection for sequencing was limited to patients who had shown CD8+CD57+ cell expansion by flow cytometry. This chain joins TRBV25-1 and TRBJ2-5, with D perhaps TRBD2 (5 bases). The TCR comes from a human donor with aplastic anemia. Sequenced input: sorted CD4+, CD8+, or CD8+CD57+ T cells (not recorded which) from PBMCs. CDR3 nucleotide sequence: TGTGCCAGCAGTCACCCACCCGAGGGTCCCCAAGAGACCCAGTACTTC. Translating it yields CASSHPPEGPQETQYF.